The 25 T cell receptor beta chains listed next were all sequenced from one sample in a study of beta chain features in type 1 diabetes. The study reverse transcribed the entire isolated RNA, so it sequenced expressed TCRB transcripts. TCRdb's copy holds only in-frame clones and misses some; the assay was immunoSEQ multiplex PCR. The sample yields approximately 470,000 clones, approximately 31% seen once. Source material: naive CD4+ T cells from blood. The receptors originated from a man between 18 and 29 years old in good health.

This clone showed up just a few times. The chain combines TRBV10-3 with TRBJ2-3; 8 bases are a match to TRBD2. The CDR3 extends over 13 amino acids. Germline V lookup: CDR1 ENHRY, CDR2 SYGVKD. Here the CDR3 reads CATAGESTDTQYF. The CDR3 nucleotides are TGTGCAACAGCGGGAGAGAGCACAGATACGCAGTATTTT.

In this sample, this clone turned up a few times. The CDR3 bases are TGTGCCGGACTGGAGTATCGTTCTCGGGAGACCCAGTACTTC. This codes for CAGLEYRSRETQYF. The V call is TRBV30, the J call TRBJ2-5; TRBD2 is a possible D gene (5 bases). Germline loops: CDR1 GTSNPN, CDR2 SVGIG (reference sequence). This CDR3 is built from 14 residues. V was shortened by 8 bases and J by 5 bases, with 21 bases between the two germline ends.

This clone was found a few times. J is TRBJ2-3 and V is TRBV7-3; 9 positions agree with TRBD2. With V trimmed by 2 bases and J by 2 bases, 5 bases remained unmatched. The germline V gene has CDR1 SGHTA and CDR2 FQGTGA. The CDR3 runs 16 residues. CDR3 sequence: CASSLGTSGHTDTQYF. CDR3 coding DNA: TGTGCCAGCAGCTTAGGCACTAGCGGGCACACAGATACGCAGTATTTT.

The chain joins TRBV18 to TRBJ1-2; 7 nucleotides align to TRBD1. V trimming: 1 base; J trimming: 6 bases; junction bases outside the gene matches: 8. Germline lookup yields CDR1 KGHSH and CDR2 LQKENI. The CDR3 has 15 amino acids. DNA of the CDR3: TGTGCCAGCTCACCACTGTCAACAGGGGAAGATGGCTACACCTTC. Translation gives CASSPLSTGEDGYTF.

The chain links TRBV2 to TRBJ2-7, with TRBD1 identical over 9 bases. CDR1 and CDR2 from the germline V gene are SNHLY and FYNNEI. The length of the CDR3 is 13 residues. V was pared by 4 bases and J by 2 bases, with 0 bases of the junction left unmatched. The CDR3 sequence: CASSGDRAYEQYF. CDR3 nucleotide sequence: TGTGCCAGCAGTGGGGACAGGGCCTACGAGCAGTACTTC.

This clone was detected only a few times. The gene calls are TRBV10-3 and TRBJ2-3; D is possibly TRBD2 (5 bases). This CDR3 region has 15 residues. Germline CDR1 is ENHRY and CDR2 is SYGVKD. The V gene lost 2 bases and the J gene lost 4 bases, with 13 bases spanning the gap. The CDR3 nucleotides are TGTGCCATCAGTGAGGGGAGCTTTAGGGCAGATACGCAGTATTTT. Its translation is CAISEGSFRADTQYF.

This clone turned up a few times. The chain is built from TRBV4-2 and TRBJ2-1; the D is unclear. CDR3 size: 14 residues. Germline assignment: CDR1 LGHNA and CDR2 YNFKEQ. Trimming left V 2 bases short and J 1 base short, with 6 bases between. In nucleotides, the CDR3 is TGTGCCAGCAGCCAATCAAGGTCCTACAATGAGCAGTTCTTC. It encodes CASSQSRSYNEQFF.

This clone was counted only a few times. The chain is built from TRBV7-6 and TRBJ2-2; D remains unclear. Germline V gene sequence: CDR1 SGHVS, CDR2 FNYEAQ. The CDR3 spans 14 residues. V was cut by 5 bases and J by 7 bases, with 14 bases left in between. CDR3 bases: TGTGCCAGCAGCCCTACTTGGGGATACGGGGAGCTGTTTTTT. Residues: CASSPTWGYGELFF.

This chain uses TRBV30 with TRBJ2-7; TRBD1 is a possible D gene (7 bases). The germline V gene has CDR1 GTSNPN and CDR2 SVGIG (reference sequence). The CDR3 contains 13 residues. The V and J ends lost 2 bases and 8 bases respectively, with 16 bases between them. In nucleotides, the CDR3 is TGTGCCTGGAGTACCGGACAGGACTATAAGCAGTACTTC. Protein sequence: CAWSTGQDYKQYF.

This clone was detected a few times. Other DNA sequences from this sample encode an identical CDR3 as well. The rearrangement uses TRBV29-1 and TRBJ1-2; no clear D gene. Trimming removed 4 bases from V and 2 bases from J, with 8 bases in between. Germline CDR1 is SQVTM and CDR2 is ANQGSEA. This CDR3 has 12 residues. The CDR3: CSVGGGNYGYTF. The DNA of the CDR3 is TGCAGCGTTGGTGGAGGGAACTATGGCTACACCTTC.

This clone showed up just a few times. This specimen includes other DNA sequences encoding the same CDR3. The CDR3 DNA follows: TGTGCCTGGAGTGCGGACAGAGACTACGAGCAGTACTTC. Protein: CAWSADRDYEQYF. The V call is TRBV30, the J call TRBJ2-7; a weak D match, TRBD1 (6 bases). The germline V gene has CDR1 GTSNPN and CDR2 SVGIG (reference sequence). Trimming took off 1 base at V and 3 bases at J, with 10 bases between the two ends. The CDR3 extends over 13 amino acids.

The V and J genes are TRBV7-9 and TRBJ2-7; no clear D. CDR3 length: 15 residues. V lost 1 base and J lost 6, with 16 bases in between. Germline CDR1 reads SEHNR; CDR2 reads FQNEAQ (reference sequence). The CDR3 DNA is TGTGCCAGCAGCTTAGGATATACGGGCCTCGGCGAGCAGTACTTC. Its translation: CASSLGYTGLGEQYF.

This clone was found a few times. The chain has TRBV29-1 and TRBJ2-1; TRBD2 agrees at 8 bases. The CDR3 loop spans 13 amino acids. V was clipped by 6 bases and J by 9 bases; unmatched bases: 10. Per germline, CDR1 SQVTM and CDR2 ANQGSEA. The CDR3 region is CSVQREKFSEQFF. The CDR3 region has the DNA TGCAGCGTCCAGCGGGAGAAGTTTAGTGAGCAGTTCTTC.

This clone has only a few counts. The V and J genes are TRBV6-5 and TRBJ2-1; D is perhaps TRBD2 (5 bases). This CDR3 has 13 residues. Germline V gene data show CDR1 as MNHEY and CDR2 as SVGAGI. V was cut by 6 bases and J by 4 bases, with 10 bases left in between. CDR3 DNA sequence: TGTGCCAGCAGACTGAGCGGATACAATGAGCAGTTCTTC. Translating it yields CASRLSGYNEQFF.

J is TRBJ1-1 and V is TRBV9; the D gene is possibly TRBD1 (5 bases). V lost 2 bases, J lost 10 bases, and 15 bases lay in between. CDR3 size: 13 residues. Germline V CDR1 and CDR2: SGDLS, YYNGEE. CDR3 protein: CASSVGQESGAFF. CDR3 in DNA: TGTGCCAGCAGCGTGGGGCAGGAGTCCGGAGCTTTCTTT.

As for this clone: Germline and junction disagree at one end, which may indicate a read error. In DNA form, the CDR3 reads TGTGCCAGCAGCGTAGCCGGACAGGGGGTGGATACGCAGTATTTT. It translates to CASSVAGQGVDTQYF. The J gene is TRBJ2-3, the V gene TRBV7-9; 10 nucleotides align to TRBD1. The germline gives CDR1 SEHNR, CDR2 FQNEAQ (reference sequence). This CDR3 is 15 amino acids long.

CDR3: CASSLDSGANVLTF. The CDR3 nucleotides are TGTGCCAGCAGTCTGGACTCTGGGGCCAACGTCCTGACTTTC. The chain is built from TRBV7-8 and TRBJ2-6, with D hard to call. Germline V gene lookup returns CDR1 SGHVS and CDR2 FQNEAQ. V gave up 6 bases and J gave up 0 bases, with 6 bases separating them. The CDR3 covers 14 residues.

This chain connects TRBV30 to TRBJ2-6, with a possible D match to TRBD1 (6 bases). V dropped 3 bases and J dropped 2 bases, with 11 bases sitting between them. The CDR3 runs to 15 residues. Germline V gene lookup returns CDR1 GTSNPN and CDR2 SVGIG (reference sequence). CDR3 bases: TGTGCCTGGAGACCCCGACAGGCTGGGGCCAACGTCCTGACTTTC. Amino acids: CAWRPRQAGANVLTF.

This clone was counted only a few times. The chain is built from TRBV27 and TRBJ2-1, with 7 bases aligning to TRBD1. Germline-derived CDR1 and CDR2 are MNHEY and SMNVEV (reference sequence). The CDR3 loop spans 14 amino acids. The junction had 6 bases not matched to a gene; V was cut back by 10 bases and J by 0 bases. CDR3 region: CATYRQGSYNEQFF. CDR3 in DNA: TGTGCCACGTACCGACAGGGCTCCTACAATGAGCAGTTCTTC.

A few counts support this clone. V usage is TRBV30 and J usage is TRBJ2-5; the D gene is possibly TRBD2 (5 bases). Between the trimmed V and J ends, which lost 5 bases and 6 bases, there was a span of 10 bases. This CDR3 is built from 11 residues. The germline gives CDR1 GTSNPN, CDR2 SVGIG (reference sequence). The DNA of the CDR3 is TGTGCCTGGGAGCGAGGGAAGACCCAGTACTTC. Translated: CAWERGKTQYF.

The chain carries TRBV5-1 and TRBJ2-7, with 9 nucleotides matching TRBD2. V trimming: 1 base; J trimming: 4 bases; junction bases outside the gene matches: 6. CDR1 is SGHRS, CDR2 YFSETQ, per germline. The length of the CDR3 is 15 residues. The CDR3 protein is CASSLLLAGTYEQYF. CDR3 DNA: TGCGCCAGCAGCTTGCTGCTAGCGGGAACGTACGAGCAGTACTTC.

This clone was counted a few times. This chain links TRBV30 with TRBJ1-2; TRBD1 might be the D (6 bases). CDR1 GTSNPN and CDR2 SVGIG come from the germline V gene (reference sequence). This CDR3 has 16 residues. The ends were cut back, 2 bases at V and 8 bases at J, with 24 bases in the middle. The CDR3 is CAWSLGGSSSPSGYTF. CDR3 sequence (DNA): TGTGCCTGGAGTCTAGGGGGATCCTCCTCGCCCAGCGGCTACACCTTC.

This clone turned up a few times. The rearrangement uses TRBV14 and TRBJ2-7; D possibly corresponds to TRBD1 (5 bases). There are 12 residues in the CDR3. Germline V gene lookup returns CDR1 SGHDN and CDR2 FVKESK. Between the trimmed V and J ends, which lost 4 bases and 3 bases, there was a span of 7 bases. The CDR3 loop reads CASSPGFYEQYF. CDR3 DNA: TGTGCCAGCAGCCCAGGGTTCTACGAGCAGTACTTC.

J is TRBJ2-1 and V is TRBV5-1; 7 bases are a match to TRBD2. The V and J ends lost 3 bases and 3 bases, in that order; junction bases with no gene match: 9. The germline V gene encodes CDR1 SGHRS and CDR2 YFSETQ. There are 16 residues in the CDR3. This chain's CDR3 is CASSSDLVAGYNEQFF. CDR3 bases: TGCGCCAGCAGCTCGGACCTGGTAGCGGGCTACAATGAGCAGTTCTTC.

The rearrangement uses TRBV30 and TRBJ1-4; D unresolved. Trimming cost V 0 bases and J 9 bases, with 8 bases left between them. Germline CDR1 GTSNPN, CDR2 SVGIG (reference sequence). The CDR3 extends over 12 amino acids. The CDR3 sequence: CAWSVPPKKLFF. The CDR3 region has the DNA TGTGCCTGGAGTGTACCCCCTAAAAAACTGTTTTTT.